This T cell receptor beta chain is drawn from a study of cytomegalovirus exposure and HLA in healthy donors. Between the trimmed V and J ends, which lost 4 bases and 0 bases, there was a span of 10 bases. Germline CDR1 reads SGHKS; CDR2 reads YYEKEE (reference sequence). The CDR3 totals 15 residues. Participants comprised healthy donors of bone marrow. Researchers ran the PCR with 60 Vbeta and 13 Jbeta primers. The assay was immunoSEQ multiplex PCR, and TCRdb's table has in-frame clones only and misses some. The table shows fewer than 150,000 clones, with about 70% occurring only once. Study-level points and caveats: A previous analysis found most TCR beta V segments productive roughly 90% or roughly 30% of the time. 150 to 200 TCR beta chains were listed as cytomegalovirus-associated.

Worth noting for this clone: Its matching antigen is unknown.

The material sequenced was PBMCs. The receptor was derived from a man younger than 35 in good health and CMV-seronegative. The V call is TRBV5-5, the J call TRBJ2-2; D is possibly TRBD1 (6 bases). CDR3 residues: CASSPDSSNTGELFF. Written as DNA, the CDR3 is TGTGCCAGCAGCCCGGACAGCTCGAACACCGGGGAGCTGTTTTTT.